This T cell receptor (beta chain) emerged from a study of breast tumors, draining lymph nodes, adjacent tissues. CDR1 and CDR2 (germline): SGHTA, FQGNSA. This CDR3 has 13 residues. Whole-study results and caveats: Data fit most tumor T cells coming from lymph node, expanding in tumor. Tumor repertoires ranked between lymph nodes and nontumor tissue in diversity, with V and J gene preferences. Tumor and nontumor repertoires were significantly more similar in luminal-like than in basal-like breast cancer. Tumor T cell lymph node origin was a supported hypothesis, not proven.

TCRdb passed the multiplex PCR reads through MiXCR, listing each CDR3 protein once. The table shows 45,000 to 65,000 distinct CDR3 sequences, with roughly 41% occurring only once. The table lists this clonotype with a count of one. Its antigen is undetermined. One junction end does not reproduce the germline sequence, and a read error may be involved. V gene TRBV7-2 combines with J gene TRBJ2-3; D unresolved. The specimen was breast tumor tissue. The sequence derives from a female donor with breast cancer. Some clones in this sample may be carry-over from other donors' samples. DNA for the CDR3: TGTACCAGCGGCTTACCCTCCCAAGATACGCAGTATTTT. Translating gives CTSGLPSQDTQYF.